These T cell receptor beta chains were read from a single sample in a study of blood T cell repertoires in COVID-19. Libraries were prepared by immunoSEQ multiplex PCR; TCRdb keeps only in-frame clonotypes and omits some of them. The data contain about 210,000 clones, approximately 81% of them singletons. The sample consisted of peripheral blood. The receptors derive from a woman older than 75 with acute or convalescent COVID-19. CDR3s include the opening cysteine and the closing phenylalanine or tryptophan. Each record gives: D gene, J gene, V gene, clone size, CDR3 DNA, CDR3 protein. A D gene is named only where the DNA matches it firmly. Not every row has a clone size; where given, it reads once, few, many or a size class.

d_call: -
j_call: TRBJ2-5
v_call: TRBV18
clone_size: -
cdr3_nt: TGTGCCAGCCACCAGCCTTTTAGACAGCCCCAAGAGACCCAGTACTTC
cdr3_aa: CASHQPFRQPQETQYF

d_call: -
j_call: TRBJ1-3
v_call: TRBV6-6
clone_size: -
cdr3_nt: TGTGCCAGCAGTCCGACCGGGGGGGACACCATATATTTT
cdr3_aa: CASSPTGGDTIYF

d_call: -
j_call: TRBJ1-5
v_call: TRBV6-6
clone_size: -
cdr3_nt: TGTGCCAGCAGCTTAGATAGCAATCAGCCCCAGCATTTT
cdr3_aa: CASSLDSNQPQHF

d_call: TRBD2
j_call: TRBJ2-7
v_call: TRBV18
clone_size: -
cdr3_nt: TGTGCCAGCTCACCGGGACTAGCGTTCTACGAGCAGTACTTC
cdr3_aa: CASSPGLAFYEQYF

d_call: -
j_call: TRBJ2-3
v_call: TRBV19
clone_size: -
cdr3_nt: TGTGCCAGTAGAGGCTCTTTAGCCCAGACAGATACGCAGTATTTT
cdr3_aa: CASRGSLAQTDTQYF

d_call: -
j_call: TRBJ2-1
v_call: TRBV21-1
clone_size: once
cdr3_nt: TGTGCCAGCCCCAGGCGGGACAGCCTTTACAATGAGCAGTTCTTC
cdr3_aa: CASPRRDSLYNEQFF

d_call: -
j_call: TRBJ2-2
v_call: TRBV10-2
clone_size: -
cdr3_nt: TGCGCCAGCATGACTGGGGGAGGGAACACCGGGGAGCTGTTTTTT
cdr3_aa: CASMTGGGNTGELFF

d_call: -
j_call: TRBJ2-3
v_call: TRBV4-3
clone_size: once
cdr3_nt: TGCGCCAGCAGCCAATTTAGGGCAGGGCCAGATACGCAGTATTTT
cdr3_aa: CASSQFRAGPDTQYF

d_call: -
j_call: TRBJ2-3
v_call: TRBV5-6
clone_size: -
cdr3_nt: TGTGCCAGCAGCACCGGGACAGATACGCAGTATTTT
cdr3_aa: CASSTGTDTQYF

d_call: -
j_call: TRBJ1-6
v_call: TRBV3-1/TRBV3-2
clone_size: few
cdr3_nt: TGTGCCAGCAGTCCGGGACATTCAAATTCACCCCTCCACTTT
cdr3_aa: CASSPGHSNSPLHF

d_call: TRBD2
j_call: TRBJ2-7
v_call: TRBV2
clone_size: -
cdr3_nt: TGTGCCAGTTCTCGACAAAGCGGGACTAGCGGGAGGCTTGGCGAGCAGTACTTC
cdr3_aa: CASSRQSGTSGRLGEQYF

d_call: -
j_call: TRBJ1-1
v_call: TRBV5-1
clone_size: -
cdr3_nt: TGCGCCAGCAGCTTGGTCAACAGCAACACTGAAGCTTTCTTT
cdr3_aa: CASSLVNSNTEAFF

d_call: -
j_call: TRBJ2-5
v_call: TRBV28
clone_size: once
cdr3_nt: TGTGCCAGCTCCACCACCTTCAACGGGGAGACCCAGTACTTC
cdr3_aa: CASSTTFNGETQYF

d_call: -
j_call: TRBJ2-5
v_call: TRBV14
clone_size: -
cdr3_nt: TGTGCCAGCAGCCAAGATCTACGGAGAACGGAGACCCAGTACTTC
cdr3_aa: CASSQDLRRTETQYF

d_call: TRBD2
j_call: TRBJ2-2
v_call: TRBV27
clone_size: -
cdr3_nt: TGTGCCAGCAGTTTATACTCGGCGGGAGACACGAACACCGGGGAGCTGTTTTTT
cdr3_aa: CASSLYSAGDTNTGELFF

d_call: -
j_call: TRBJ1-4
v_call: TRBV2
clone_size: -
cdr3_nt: TGTGCCAGCGTAGAAAATGAAAAACTGTTTTTT
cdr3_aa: CASVENEKLFF

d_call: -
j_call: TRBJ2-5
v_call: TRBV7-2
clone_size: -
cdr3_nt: TGTGCCAGCAGCCCTAAAGAGACCCAGTACTTC
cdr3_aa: CASSPKETQYF

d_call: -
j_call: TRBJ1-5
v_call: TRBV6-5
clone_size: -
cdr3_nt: TGTGCCAGCATCGGGGTGGCAGGTCGAGATCAGCCCCAGCATTTT
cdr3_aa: CASIGVAGRDQPQHF

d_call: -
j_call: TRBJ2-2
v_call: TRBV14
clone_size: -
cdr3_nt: TGTGCCAGCAGCCAGTGGAGGGTAACGAACACCGGGGAGCTGTTTTTT
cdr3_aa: CASSQWRVTNTGELFF

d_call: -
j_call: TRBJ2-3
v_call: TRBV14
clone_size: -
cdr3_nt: TGTGCCAGCAGCCAAGACAAGCTAGCCGGAGATACGCAGTATTTT
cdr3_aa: CASSQDKLAGDTQYF

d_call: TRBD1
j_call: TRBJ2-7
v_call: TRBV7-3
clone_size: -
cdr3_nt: TGTGCCAGCAGCTTAAGCAGGGGGCAAGGCGAGCAGTACTTC
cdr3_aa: CASSLSRGQGEQYF

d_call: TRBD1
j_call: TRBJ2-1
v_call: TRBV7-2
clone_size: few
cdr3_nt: TGTGCCAGCAGCTTAGAGGGACAGAGATACAATGAGCAGTTCTTC
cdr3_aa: CASSLEGQRYNEQFF

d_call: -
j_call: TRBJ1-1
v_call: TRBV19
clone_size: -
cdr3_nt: TGTGCCAGTAGCTTGGGATCAGGGGCGAACACTGAAGCTTTCTTT
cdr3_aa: CASSLGSGANTEAFF

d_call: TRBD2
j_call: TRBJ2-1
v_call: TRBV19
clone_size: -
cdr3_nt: TGTGCCAGTAGTAACGAGGCGGGAGGGAACTACAATGAGCAGTTCTTC
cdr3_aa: CASSNEAGGNYNEQFF

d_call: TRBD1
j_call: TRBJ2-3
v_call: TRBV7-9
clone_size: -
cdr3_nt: TGTGCCAGCAGCTTAGGACAGGGGGGATCCACAGATACGCAGTATTTT
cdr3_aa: CASSLGQGGSTDTQYF

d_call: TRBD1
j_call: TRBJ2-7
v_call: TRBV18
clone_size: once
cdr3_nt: TGTGCCAGCTCGCCTTACCGGGACAGGACCTACGAGCAGTACTTC
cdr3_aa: CASSPYRDRTYEQYF

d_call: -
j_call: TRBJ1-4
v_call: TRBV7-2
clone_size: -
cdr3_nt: TGTGCCAGCACTAACAACGGGGGGGATGAAAAACTGTTTTTT
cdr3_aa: CASTNNGGDEKLFF

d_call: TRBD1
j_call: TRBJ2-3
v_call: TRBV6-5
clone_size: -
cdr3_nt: TGTGCCAGCAGTTATGGGACAGGGGGCACAGATACGCAGTATTTT
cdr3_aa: CASSYGTGGTDTQYF

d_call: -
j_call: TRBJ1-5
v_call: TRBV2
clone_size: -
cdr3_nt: TGTGCCAGCAGAGCGGGGTTCTATCAGCCCCAGCATTTT
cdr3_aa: CASRAGFYQPQHF

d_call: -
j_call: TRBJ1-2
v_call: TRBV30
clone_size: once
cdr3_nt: TGTGCCTGGAGCGGGGATAGGGCTTCCTATGGCTACACCTTC
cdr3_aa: CAWSGDRASYGYTF

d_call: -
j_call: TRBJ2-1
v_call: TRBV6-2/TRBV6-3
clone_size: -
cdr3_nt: TGTGCCAGCAGTTATTTAAAGGGGCTCTACAATGAGCAGTTCTTC
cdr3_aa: CASSYLKGLYNEQFF

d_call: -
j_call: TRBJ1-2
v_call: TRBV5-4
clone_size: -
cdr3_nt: TGTGCCAGCAGCTTGGGAAAAACCCTAGCGGGTAACTATGGCTACACCTTC
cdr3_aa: CASSLGKTLAGNYGYTF

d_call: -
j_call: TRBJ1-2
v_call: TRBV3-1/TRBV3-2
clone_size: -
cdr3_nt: TGTGCCAGCAGCCAAGAGGGGAGAAACTATGGCTACACCTTC
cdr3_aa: CASSQEGRNYGYTF

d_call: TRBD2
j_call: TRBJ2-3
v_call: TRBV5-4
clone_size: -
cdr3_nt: TGTGCCAGCAGCTTGGGTCCCGCTAGCGGGAACACAGATACGCAGTATTTT
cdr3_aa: CASSLGPASGNTDTQYF

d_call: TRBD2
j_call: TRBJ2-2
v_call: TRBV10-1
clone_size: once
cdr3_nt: TGCGCCAGCAGTGAGTGGGCGGGAGGTGCGACCGGGGAGCTGTTTTTT
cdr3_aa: CASSEWAGGATGELFF

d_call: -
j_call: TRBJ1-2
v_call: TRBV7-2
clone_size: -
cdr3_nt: TGTGCCAGCAGAGACATGGGAGTTGGTGGCTACACCTTC
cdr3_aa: CASRDMGVGGYTF

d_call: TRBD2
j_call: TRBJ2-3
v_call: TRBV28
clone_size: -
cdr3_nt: TGTGCCACCCAAGGGACACTAGCGGGAGGGGTGGGAGATACGCAGTATTTT
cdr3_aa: CATQGTLAGGVGDTQYF

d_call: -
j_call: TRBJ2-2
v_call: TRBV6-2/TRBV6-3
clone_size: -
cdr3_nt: TGTGCCAGCAGTTTCCTCGGTCGGGCGCGGGCGAACACCGGGGAGCTGTTTTTT
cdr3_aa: CASSFLGRARANTGELFF

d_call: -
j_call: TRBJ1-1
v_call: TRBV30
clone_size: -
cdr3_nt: TGTGCCTGGAGTGTAAACAGGGCTCGAGAAGCTTTCTTT
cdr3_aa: CAWSVNRAREAFF

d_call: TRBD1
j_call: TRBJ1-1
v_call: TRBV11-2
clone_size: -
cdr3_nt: TGTGCCAGCAGCCCTTCCCCGGGACAGGGGGTCCGGAACACTGAAGCTTTCTTT
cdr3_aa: CASSPSPGQGVRNTEAFF

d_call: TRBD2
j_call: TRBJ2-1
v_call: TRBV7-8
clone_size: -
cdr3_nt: TGTGCCAGCAGCCCCGTTCCTAGCGGGGTTTACAATGAGCAGTTCTTC
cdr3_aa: CASSPVPSGVYNEQFF

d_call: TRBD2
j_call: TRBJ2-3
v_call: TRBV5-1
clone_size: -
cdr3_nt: TGCGCCAGCAGCTTGACGGGAGGAGGGGATACGCAGTATTTT
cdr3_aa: CASSLTGGGDTQYF

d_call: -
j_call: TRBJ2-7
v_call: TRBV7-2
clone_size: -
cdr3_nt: TGTGCCAGCAGCTTAGATCGGGGTGCCTACGAGCAGTACTTC
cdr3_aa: CASSLDRGAYEQYF

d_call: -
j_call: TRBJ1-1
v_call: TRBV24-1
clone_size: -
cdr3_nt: TGTGCCACCAGTGTACAGGGTTTTACTGAAACTTTCTTT
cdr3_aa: CATSVQGFTETFF

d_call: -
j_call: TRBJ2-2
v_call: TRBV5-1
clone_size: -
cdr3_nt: TGCGCCAGCAGCCTACTGGGGACACCAAACACCGGGGAGCTGTTTTTT
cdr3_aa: CASSLLGTPNTGELFF

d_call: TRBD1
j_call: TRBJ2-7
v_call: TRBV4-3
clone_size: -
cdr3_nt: TGCGCCAGCAGCCAAGAAACAGGGGACGCTTACGAGCAGTACTTC
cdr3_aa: CASSQETGDAYEQYF

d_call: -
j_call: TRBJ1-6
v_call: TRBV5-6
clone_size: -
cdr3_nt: TGTGCCAGCAGCTTGCGGGACACAAATTCACCCCTCCACTTT
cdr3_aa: CASSLRDTNSPLHF

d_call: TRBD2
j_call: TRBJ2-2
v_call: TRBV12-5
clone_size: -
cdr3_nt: TGTGCTAGTGGTGCAGGGACTAGCCTGAACACCGGGGAGCTGTTTTTT
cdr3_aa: CASGAGTSLNTGELFF

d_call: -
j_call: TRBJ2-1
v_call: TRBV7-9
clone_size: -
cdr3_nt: TGTGCCAGCAGCCAGGGGACCTACAATGAGCAGTTCTTC
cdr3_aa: CASSQGTYNEQFF

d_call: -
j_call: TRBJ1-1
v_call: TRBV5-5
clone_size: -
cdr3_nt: TGTGCCAGCAGCTTGGAACAGGCTAACACTGAAGCTTTCTTT
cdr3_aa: CASSLEQANTEAFF

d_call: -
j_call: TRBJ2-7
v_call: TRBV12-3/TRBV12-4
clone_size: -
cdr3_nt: TGTGCCAGCAGTTTATTCGCGGGCGAGCAGTACTTC
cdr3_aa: CASSLFAGEQYF

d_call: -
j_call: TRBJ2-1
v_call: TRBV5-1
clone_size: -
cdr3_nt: TGCGCCAGCAGCTCGGGTGGTAGCGGCAATGAGCAGTTCTTC
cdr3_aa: CASSSGGSGNEQFF

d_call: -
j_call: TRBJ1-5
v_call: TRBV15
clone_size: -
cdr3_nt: TGTGCCACCAGCAAGGACAGTTTGTTATGGCCCCAGCATTTT
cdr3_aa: CATSKDSLLWPQHF

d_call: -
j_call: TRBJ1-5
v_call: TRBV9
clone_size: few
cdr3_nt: TGTGCCAGCAGCGCCGGGACACCGGTAAAGCCCCAGCATTTT
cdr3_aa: CASSAGTPVKPQHF

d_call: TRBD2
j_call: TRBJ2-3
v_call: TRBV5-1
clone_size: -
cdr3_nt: TGCGCCAGCAGCTCCTGGACTAGCGGGCCTAGCACAGATACGCAGTATTTT
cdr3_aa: CASSSWTSGPSTDTQYF

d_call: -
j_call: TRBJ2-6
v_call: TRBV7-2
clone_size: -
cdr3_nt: TGTGCCAGCAGCTTTCATGGGGCCAACGTCCTGACTTTC
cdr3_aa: CASSFHGANVLTF

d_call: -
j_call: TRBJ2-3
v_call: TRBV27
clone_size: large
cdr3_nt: TGTGCCAGCAGTTCGGGACACATCAGCACAGATACGCAGTATTTT
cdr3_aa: CASSSGHISTDTQYF

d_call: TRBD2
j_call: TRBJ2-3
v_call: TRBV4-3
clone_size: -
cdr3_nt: TGCGCCAGCAGCCAAACTAGCGGCCAAGGGAGCACAGATACGCAGTATTTT
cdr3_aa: CASSQTSGQGSTDTQYF

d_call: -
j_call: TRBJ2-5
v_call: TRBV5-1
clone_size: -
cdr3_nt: TGCGCCAGCAGCTTGGGACAGCTCCAAGAGACCCAGTACTTC
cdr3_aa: CASSLGQLQETQYF